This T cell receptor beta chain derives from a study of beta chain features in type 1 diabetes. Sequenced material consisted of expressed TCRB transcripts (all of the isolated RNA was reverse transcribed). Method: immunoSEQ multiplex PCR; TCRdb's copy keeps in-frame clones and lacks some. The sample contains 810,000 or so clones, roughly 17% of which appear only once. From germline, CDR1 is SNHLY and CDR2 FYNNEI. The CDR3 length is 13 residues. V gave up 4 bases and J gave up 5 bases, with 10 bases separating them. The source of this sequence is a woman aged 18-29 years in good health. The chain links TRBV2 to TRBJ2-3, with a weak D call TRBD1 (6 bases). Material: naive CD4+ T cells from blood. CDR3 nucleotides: TGTGCCAGCAGTGCGTTGACAGGAGATACGCAGTATTTT. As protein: CASSALTGDTQYF.